The next 30 T cell receptor beta chains were all read from a single sample in a study of blood T cell repertoires in COVID-19. Sequencing was performed with immunoSEQ multiplex PCR; in TCRdb, only in-frame clones are kept and a portion is missing. The sample comprises 290,000 or so clones, approximately 86% of which are singletons, and around 2.4% rests with the top ten. The sample consisted of PBMCs or T cells enriched from blood (not recorded which). The receptors originated from a woman between 18 and 29 years old who had recovered from COVID-19.

As concerns this clone: One end of the junction is discordant with germline, which a read error may explain. V is TRBV4-1 and J is TRBJ2-1; 12 positions agree with TRBD2. Germline V CDR1 and CDR2: MGHRA, YSYEKL. The CDR3 runs to 16 residues. The CDR3 DNA sequence: TGCGCCAGCAGCCAACAAGGACTAGCGGGATACAGTGAGCAGTTCTTC. Translated, it gives CASSQQGLAGYSEQFF.

This chain uses TRBV20-1 with TRBJ2-3; D gene ambiguous. Germline values: CDR1 DFQATT, CDR2 SNEGSKA (reference sequence). V was cut by 3 bases and J by 11 bases, with 12 bases left in between. The CDR3 runs to 11 residues. The CDR3 region is CSASSRRGQYF. CDR3 nucleotides: TGCAGTGCTAGCTCGAGACGAGGGCAGTATTTT.

The chain couples TRBV6-2 or TRBV6-3 to TRBJ1-1; D might be TRBD1 (5 bases). The CDR3 is 13 amino acids. CDR1 is MNHEY, CDR2 SVGEGT, per germline. V was cut by 4 bases and J by 8 bases, with 14 bases left in between. In DNA form, the CDR3 reads TGTGCCAGCAGTTGGTCTTTCAGGGAAGAAGCTTTCTTT. Translating it yields CASSWSFREEAFF.

The chain is built from TRBV3-1 (or the pseudogene TRBV3-2) and TRBJ1-4, with TRBD1 as a possible D gene (5 bases). V lost 3 bases, J lost 9 bases, and 11 bases lay in between. The germline V gene encodes CDR1 LGHDT and CDR2 YNNKEL (reference sequence). The CDR3 runs 13 residues. CDR3 loop: CASSQGRDQKLFF. CDR3 sequence (DNA): TGTGCCAGCAGCCAGGGCAGGGATCAAAAACTGTTTTTT.

The chain is built from TRBV30 and TRBJ2-3; maybe TRBD2 (5 bases). This CDR3 contains 16 residues. Per the germline V gene, CDR1 is GTSNPN and CDR2 is SVGIG (reference sequence). In DNA, the CDR3 is TGTGCGAGGGATGGGCGCAGACTCCCCGGAACAGATACGCAGTATTTT. It specifies CARDGRRLPGTDTQYF.

The gene calls are TRBV7-2 and TRBJ2-3; D possibly corresponds to TRBD2 (6 bases). Germline CDR1 reads SGHTA; CDR2 reads FQGNSA. Trimming stripped 2 bases from V and 3 bases from J, with 9 bases between. This CDR3 comprises 14 residues. The CDR3 region is CASSLTGRTDTQYF. The CDR3, as DNA: TGTGCCAGCAGCTTAACCGGGAGAACAGATACGCAGTATTTT.

The CDR3, as DNA: TGTGCCAGCAGCCCCCAGGGTACCTATGGCTACACCTTC. Residues: CASSPQGTYGYTF. The chain has TRBV25-1 and TRBJ1-2; the D gene is possibly TRBD1 (5 bases). The length of the CDR3 is 13 residues. CDR1 is MGHDK, CDR2 SYGVNS, per germline. Trimming took off 6 bases at V and 4 bases at J, with 12 bases between the two ends.

The chain uses TRBV19 and TRBJ1-2; TRBD1 matches 7 bases. This CDR3 has 16 residues. Germline CDR1 and CDR2: LNHDA and SQIVND (reference sequence). V lost 3 bases, J lost 2 bases, and 9 bases stayed unmatched. CDR3 coding DNA: TGTGCCAGTAGTATTGGGACAGCCGGGGGAAACTATGGCTACACCTTC. Amino acids: CASSIGTAGGNYGYTF.

The rearrangement joins TRBV4-1 to TRBJ2-1, with TRBD2 identical over 11 bases. V dropped 2 bases and J dropped 6; count of bases not matched to a gene: 9. This CDR3 has 17 residues. Looked up from germline, CDR1 is MGHRA and CDR2 is YSYEKL. The CDR3 here is CASSQYPHSGGGNEQFF. DNA for the CDR3: TGCGCCAGCAGCCAATACCCACATAGCGGGGGGGGCAATGAGCAGTTCTTC.

The rearrangement joins TRBV4-1 to TRBJ2-1; 10 positions agree with TRBD2. Germline V gives CDR1 MGHRA, CDR2 YSYEKL. This CDR3 is 17 amino acids long. The V segment lost 4 bases and the J segment 1 base; nucleotides outside the gene matches: 7. CDR3 loop: CASSPGLARGSYNEQFF. CDR3 sequence (DNA): TGCGCCAGCAGCCCGGGACTAGCGAGGGGGTCCTACAATGAGCAGTTCTTC.

The V gene is TRBV4-1, the J gene TRBJ2-7; no clear D. Trimming pared 5 bases from V and 7 bases from J, leaving 21 bases between. CDR1 MGHRA and CDR2 YSYEKL come from the germline V gene. This CDR3 contains 15 residues. DNA for the CDR3: TGCGCCAGCAGCTCCGTACGCCAGCCCCCCGGGGAGCAGTACTTC. This sequence encodes CASSSVRQPPGEQYF.

The chain employs TRBV15 and TRBJ2-7, with 10 bases that match TRBD2. Germline loops: CDR1 LNHNV, CDR2 YYDKDF (reference sequence). Trimming cost V 2 bases and J 3 bases; bases outside gene matches: 4. This CDR3 contains 15 residues. The CDR3 protein is CATSRRLAGVYEQYF. The CDR3 DNA is TGTGCCACCAGCAGACGCCTAGCGGGAGTCTACGAGCAGTACTTC.

The rearrangement uses TRBV7-6 and TRBJ1-3, with 8 bases identical to TRBD1. Trimming at V came to 5 bases and at J to 0 bases, leaving 9 bases not matched to a gene. The CDR3 is 17 amino acids. The germline CDR1 and CDR2 sequences are SGHVS and FNYEAQ. CDR3 nucleotide sequence: TGTGCCAGCAGCCGAGGACAGGGCACTCTCTCTGGAAACACCATATATTTT. Encoded protein: CASSRGQGTLSGNTIYF.

The V and J genes are TRBV14 and TRBJ2-1, with D hard to call. V was clipped by 4 bases and J by 2 bases, with 9 bases between them. The length of the CDR3 is 14 residues. Per germline, CDR1 SGHDN and CDR2 FVKESK. The CDR3 DNA reads as TGTGCCAGCAGCCCCAGAGGAGCCTACAATGAGCAGTTCTTC. This gives the protein CASSPRGAYNEQFF.

The chain is built from TRBV5-4 and TRBJ1-5, with D unresolved. The ends were cut back, 0 bases at V and 5 bases at J, with 12 bases in the middle. The CDR3 totals 15 residues. The germline CDR1 and CDR2 sequences are SGHNT and YYREEE (reference sequence). The CDR3 region has the DNA TGTGCCAGCAGCTTGGATCTGGGGAGCGATCAGCCCCAGCATTTT. It yields the protein CASSLDLGSDQPQHF.

The rearrangement links TRBV5-4 to TRBJ2-1; 7 positions agree with TRBD2. CDR3 size: 15 residues. Germline values: CDR1 SGHNT, CDR2 YYREEE (reference sequence). After removal of 0 bases from V and 10 bases from J, the junction contained 10 bases not matched to a gene. CDR3 sequence (DNA): TGTGCCAGCAGCTTGGATGGCCTAGCGGCAAGAGAGCAGTTCTTC. It yields the protein CASSLDGLAAREQFF.

The chain couples TRBV7-9 to TRBJ2-7; TRBD1 might be the D (5 bases). The CDR3 is 15 residues long. Germline V lookup: CDR1 SEHNR, CDR2 FQNEAQ (reference sequence). The V gene lost 3 bases and the J gene lost 0 bases, with 12 bases spanning the gap. In DNA form, the CDR3 reads TGTGCCAGCAGCTTCGACAGCACCAGCTCCTACGAGCAGTACTTC. This sequence encodes CASSFDSTSSYEQYF.

The chain carries TRBV5-4 and TRBJ1-1; 7 bases fit TRBD1. This CDR3 contains 15 residues. CDR1 and CDR2 from the germline V gene are SGHNT and YYREEE (reference sequence). The trim removed 4 bases at V and 1 base at J, leaving 7 bases unmatched. The CDR3: CASSPYRGRNTEAFF. In DNA form, the CDR3 reads TGTGCCAGCAGCCCATACAGGGGAAGGAACACTGAAGCTTTCTTT.

The rearrangement uses TRBV4-1 and TRBJ2-1, with 9 nucleotides matching TRBD2. The CDR3 has 20 amino acids. In germline, CDR1 is MGHRA, CDR2 YSYEKL. V shed 1 base, J shed 3 bases, and the junction held 16 bases outside the gene matches. This CDR3 reads CASSQVGLAGDLRNYNEQFF. The DNA of the CDR3 is TGCGCCAGCAGCCAAGTAGGATTAGCGGGAGACCTAAGAAACTACAATGAGCAGTTCTTC.

The V call is TRBV28, the J call TRBJ1-1; no reliable D call. V lost 4 bases and J lost 6, with 15 bases in between. The CDR3 consists of 14 residues. Germline CDR1 is MDHEN and CDR2 is SYDVKM. CDR3 bases: TGTGCCAGCAGTTCTGACATCGAGAATGCTGAAGCTTTCTTT. It encodes CASSSDIENAEAFF. The variable domain in full, with the rest retrieved from reference TRBV28 and TRBJ1-1, is DVKVTQSSRYLVKRTGEKVFLECVQDMDHENMFWYRQDPGLGLRLIYFSYDVKMKEKGDIPEGYSVSREKKERFSLILESASTNQTSMYLCASSSDIENAEAFFGQGTRLTVV.

J is TRBJ2-5 and V is TRBV7-8; 8 bases fit TRBD2. Germline lookup yields CDR1 SGHVS and CDR2 FQNEAQ. V shed 5 bases and J 5 bases; nucleotides not matched to a gene: 7. The CDR3 is 14 residues long. CDR3 nucleotide sequence: TGTGCCAGCAGCCACGGGGGGGCCGGGGAGACCCAGTACTTC. Amino acids: CASSHGGAGETQYF.

The chain joins TRBV7-9 to TRBJ1-2; maybe TRBD1 (5 bases). The CDR3 consists of 16 residues. CDR1 and CDR2 from the germline V gene are SEHNR and FQNEAQ (reference sequence). The germline V and J ends were trimmed by 5 bases and 8 bases, with 24 bases remaining between them. In DNA form, the CDR3 reads TGTGCCAGCAGCGCTAGTGCCGGGACTCCGGTGGGGGGCTACACCTTC. It codes for CASSASAGTPVGGYTF.

The CDR3 nucleotides read TGTGCCAGTAGTCCTTATTTGGGGGCTAGCACAGATACGCAGTATTTT. The encoded protein is CASSPYLGASTDTQYF. This chain joins TRBV19 and TRBJ2-3; the D gene is possibly TRBD1 (6 bases). The CDR3 loop spans 16 amino acids. Between the trimmed V and J ends, which lost 5 bases and 0 bases, there was a span of 15 bases. CDR1 and CDR2 from the germline V gene are LNHDA and SQIVND (reference sequence).

V gene TRBV7-9 combines with J gene TRBJ1-3; D is possibly TRBD1 (5 bases). CDR1 is SEHNR, CDR2 FQNEAQ, per germline (reference sequence). This CDR3 is built from 15 residues. The germline V and J ends were trimmed by 1 base and 4 bases, with 11 bases remaining between them. The CDR3 sequence is CASSLGGGSGNTIYF. Here the CDR3 DNA reads TGTGCCAGCAGCTTAGGTGGGGGGTCAGGAAACACCATATATTTT.

V and J are TRBV7-9 and TRBJ2-1; 8 bases line up with TRBD2. The CDR3 is 19 amino acids. The J segment lost 0 bases and the V segment lost 1 base, leaving 11 bases of the junction unmatched. Germline CDR1 reads SEHNR; CDR2 reads FQNEAQ (reference sequence). This chain's CDR3 is CASSLGPEKRGSSYNEQFF. The CDR3 DNA sequence: TGTGCCAGCAGCTTAGGCCCCGAGAAGCGGGGGAGCTCCTACAATGAGCAGTTCTTC.

The chain employs TRBV6-6 and TRBJ2-7; maybe TRBD1 (6 bases). Trimming stripped 5 bases from V and 6 bases from J, with 20 bases between. Germline CDR1 and CDR2: MNHNY and SVGAGI (reference sequence). There are 15 residues in the CDR3. CDR3 nucleotides: TGTGCCAGCAGTCCCGGAGACAGGCGGAAAATCGAGCAGTACTTC. Translation: CASSPGDRRKIEQYF.

This clone was seen just once. The CDR3, as DNA: TGTGCCAGCAGCCCGGGACAGCGAAATGAAAAACTGTTTTTT. This translates into CASSPGQRNEKLFF. This chain connects TRBV3-1 (or the pseudogene TRBV3-2) to TRBJ1-4, with 7 bases aligning to TRBD1. J lost 5 bases, V lost 4 bases, and 4 bases had no gene match. Germline CDR1 and CDR2: LGHDT and YNNKEL (reference sequence). The CDR3 sequence is 14 residues long.

The V and J genes are TRBV30 and TRBJ2-3; TRBD1 matches at 7 bases. Germline V gene sequence: CDR1 GTSNPN, CDR2 SVGIG (reference sequence). The CDR3 is 15 residues long. The J segment lost 4 bases and the V segment lost 2 bases, leaving 9 bases of the junction unmatched. The CDR3 sequence: CAWSFRDRAADTQYF. In nucleotides, the CDR3 is TGTGCCTGGAGTTTCAGAGACAGGGCCGCAGATACGCAGTATTTT. Supplemented by reference TRBV30 and TRBJ2-3, the full variable domain reads SQTIHQWPATLVQPVGSPLSLECTVEGTSNPNLYWYRQAAGRGLQLLFYSVGIGQISSEVPQNLSASRPQDRQFILSSKKLLLSDSGFYLCAWSFRDRAADTQYFGPGTRLTVL.

This chain uses TRBV30 with TRBJ1-2, with D uncertain. V was shortened by 3 bases and J by 6 bases, with 17 bases between the two germline ends. This CDR3 has 14 residues. The germline gives CDR1 GTSNPN, CDR2 SVGIG (reference sequence). CDR3 sequence: CAWRMEGRNHGYTF. The CDR3 nucleotides read TGTGCCTGGAGGATGGAGGGTAGGAATCATGGCTACACCTTC.

The V call is TRBV11-3, the J call TRBJ2-7; 11 bases line up with TRBD2. Germline CDR1 and CDR2: SGHNT and YENEEA. The J segment lost 2 bases and the V segment lost 5 bases, leaving 5 bases of the junction unmatched. This CDR3 comprises 15 residues. The CDR3 bases are TGTGCCAGCAGCACACTAGCGGGGGTAGCCTACGAGCAGTACTTC. Encoded protein: CASSTLAGVAYEQYF.